This is a list of T cell receptor beta chains from one sample in a study of immune characterization of retroperitoneal liposarcoma. TCRdb independently ran MiXCR on the PCR reads; one entry per CDR3 protein. The sample lists around 2,200 distinct CDR3 sequences; around 38% were seen once. The sample comprised tumor tissue. These receptors came from a male donor with retroperitoneal liposarcoma. The CDR3 runs from the conserved cysteine through the conserved F or W. The order of the fields is V gene, J gene, D gene, clone size, CDR3 length, CDR3 protein, CDR3 DNA. A D gene is named only where the DNA matches it firmly. The size field is filled for only some rows; it gives once, few, many or a size class.

TRBV6-1,TRBJ2-1,-,-,17,CASWSSLLGGSYNEQFF,TGTGCCAGCTGGTCTAGCCTCCTTGGAGGATCCTACAATGAGCAGTTCTTC
TRBV12-3/TRBV12-4,TRBJ2-5,-,few,11,CASSPGHEQYF,TGTGCCAGCAGTCCCGGCCATGAACAGTACTTC
TRBV10-3,TRBJ2-5,TRBD1,few,15,CAISESGQIQETQYF,TGTGCCATCAGTGAGTCGGGACAGATCCAAGAGACCCAGTACTTC
TRBV6-1,TRBJ2-1,TRBD1,-,15,CASSQQGAPYNEQFF,TGTGCCAGCAGTCAACAGGGGGCCCCCTACAATGAGCAGTTCTTC
TRBV6-1,TRBJ2-1,TRBD2,-,15,CASTLRTSGSGEQFF,TGTGCCAGCACCCTAAGGACTAGCGGGAGTGGGGAGCAGTTCTTC
TRBV6-5,TRBJ2-3,-,-,13,CASFAPAGSEQYF,TGTGCCAGCTTCGCACCCGCCGGCAGTGAGCAGTACTTT
TRBV3-1,TRBJ2-5,TRBD2,-,15,CASSPRGEGLETQYF,TGTGCCAGCAGCCCACGGGGGGAGGGCCTTGAGACCCAGTACTTC
TRBV6-1,TRBJ2-1,-,-,16,CASSEYALASSYEQFF,TGTGCCAGCAGTGAATATGCGCTAGCCAGCTCCTACGAGCAGTTCTTC
TRBV7-3,TRBJ2-3,-,large,15,CASSLTVAISDTQYF,TGTGCCAGCAGCTTAACGGTAGCCATCTCGGATACGCAGTATTTT
TRBV6-1,TRBJ2-1,-,-,13,CASSYTWNNEQFF,TGTGCCAGCAGTTATACGTGGAACAATGAGCAGTTCTTC
TRBV6-1,TRBJ2-1,TRBD2,few,14,CASRSGGGNNEQFF,TGTGCCAGTCGCTCTGGGGGGGGGAACAATGAGCAGTTCTTC
TRBV7-2,TRBJ2-7,TRBD1,-,14,CASSSHRGHDEQYF,TGTGCCAGCAGCTCGCACAGGGGTCACGACGAGCAGTACTTC
TRBV6-5,TRBJ1-1,-,-,12,CASSTLNTEAFF,TGTGCCAGCAGTACACTGAACACTGAAGCTTTCTTT
TRBV7-2,TRBJ2-1,-,few,12,CASSLGAETQFF,TGTGCCAGCAGCTTAGGAGCAGAGACCCAGTTCTTC
TRBV6-1,TRBJ1-5,-,few,16,CASSSGTVDSNQPQHF,TGTGCCAGCAGTTCCGGGACCGTGGATAGCAATCAGCCCCAGCATTTT
TRBV6-5,TRBJ2-1,TRBD2,few,18,CASSYTSQAGGLYNEQFF,TGTGCCAGCAGTTACACCTCACAGGCGGGAGGTTTATACAATGAGCAGTTCTTC
TRBV7-6,TRBJ2-5,-,-,11,CASSPRETQYF,TGTGCCAGCAGCCCGCGGGAGACCCAGTACTTC
TRBV6-1,TRBJ2-4,-,-,14,CASSYSTVSFEQYF,TGTGCCAGCAGTTACTCGACAGTTAGCTTTGAGCAGTACTTC
TRBV10-3,TRBJ2-3,-,-,17,CAISERSLKDTGDTQYF,TGTGCCATCAGTGAGCGCTCACTTAAGGATACAGGAGATACGCAGTATTTT
TRBV6-1,TRBJ2-7,TRBD1,few,17,CASSEEGHRQGMDEQYF,TGTGCCAGCAGTGAAGAAGGCCATAGACAGGGGATGGACGAGCAGTACTTC
TRBV6-1,TRBJ2-1,TRBD1,-,13,CASSRDRDNEQFF,TGTGCCAGCAGCCGGGACAGAGACAATGAGCAGTTCTTC
TRBV6-1,TRBJ2-7,TRBD1,medium-sized,14,CASSEATGSDEQYF,TGTGCCAGCAGTGAAGCGACAGGGAGCGACGAGCAGTACTTC
TRBV12-3/TRBV12-4,TRBJ2-5,-,few,14,CASTEDTGGETQYF,TGTGCCAGCACCGAAGATACGGGCGGGGAGACCCAGTACTTC
TRBV6-1,TRBJ2-3,TRBD2,-,14,CASRGAGAEDTQYF,TGTGCCAGCAGGGGAGCGGGAGCTGAAGATACGCAGTATTTT
TRBV12-3/TRBV12-4,TRBJ2-1,TRBD2,medium-sized,16,CASSYETSGRNNEQFF,TGTGCCAGCAGCTATGAGACTAGCGGGAGAAACAATGAGCAGTTCTTC
TRBV12-3/TRBV12-4,TRBJ2-3,-,few,14,CASSRRDGTDTQYF,TGTGCCAGCAGTCGGAGAGACGGCACAGATACGCAGTATTTT
TRBV6-5,TRBJ2-3,TRBD2,hyperexpanded,16,CASSYLREASTDTQYF,TGTGCCAGCAGTTACTTACGGGAGGCCAGCACAGATACGCAGTATTTT
TRBV6-1,TRBJ2-7,-,-,15,CASTELTLPVHEQYF,TGTGCCAGCACCGAACTGACCCTCCCGGTTCACGAGCAGTACTTC
TRBV6-5,TRBJ2-1,TRBD2,-,12,CASSSTSGSLFF,TGTGCCAGCAGTTCGACTAGCGGGAGTTTGTTCTTC
TRBV27,TRBJ1-1,-,few,15,CASSLSYRASTEAFF,TGTGCCAGCAGTTTATCCTACAGGGCGAGCACTGAAGCTTTCTTT
TRBV6-1,TRBJ2-1,TRBD1,large,15,CASSSSGTGTYEQFF,TGTGCCAGCAGTTCCTCCGGGACAGGGACCTACGAGCAGTTCTTC
TRBV5-6,TRBJ2-1,-,-,16,CASSLIVSVPGNEQFF,TGTGCCAGCAGCTTGATCGTAAGCGTCCCGGGCAATGAGCAGTTCTTC
TRBV10-2,TRBJ2-1,-,-,14,CASSPGSLGDEQFF,TGCGCCAGCAGTCCGGGGTCATTGGGGGATGAGCAGTTCTTC
TRBV7-2,TRBJ2-3,-,-,13,CASSLVGGDTQYF,TGTGCCAGCAGCTTAGTCGGGGGAGATACGCAGTATTTT
TRBV11-2,TRBJ2-1,-,-,13,CASSLYYANEQFF,TGTGCCAGCAGCCTCTACTACGCCAATGAGCAGTTCTTC
TRBV6-1,TRBJ2-7,TRBD2,few,15,CASTLRTSGSGEQYF,TGTGCCAGCACCCTAAGGACTAGCGGGAGTGGGGAGCAGTACTTC
TRBV12-3/TRBV12-4,TRBJ2-7,-,-,13,CASSPQISYEQYF,TGTGCCAGCAGCCCCCAGATTTCCTACGAGCAGTACTTC
TRBV6-2/TRBV6-3,TRBJ1-2,TRBD1,-,13,CASIGTGNYGYTF,TGTGCCAGTATAGGGACAGGGAACTATGGCTACACCTTC
TRBV6-1,TRBJ2-1,TRBD1,few,15,CASRIGQGTTYEQFF,TGTGCCAGCAGGATAGGACAGGGGACCACCTACGAGCAGTTCTTC
TRBV6-1,TRBJ2-7,-,medium-sized,15,CASSEGDPSSYEQYF,TGTGCCAGCAGTGAAGGGGACCCAAGCTCCTACGAGCAGTACTTC
TRBV6-5,TRBJ2-6,-,once,15,CASSDSGSGANVLTF,TGTGCCAGCAGTGATTCTGGGTCCGGGGCCAACGTCCTGACTTTC
TRBV6-1,TRBJ2-1,TRBD2,medium-sized,14,CASRNPGLHNEEFF,TGTGCCAGCAGAAACCCGGGACTACACAACGAAGAGTTCTTC
TRBV27,TRBJ2-3,TRBD2,medium-sized,16,CASSRRTSRSTDTQYF,TGTGCCAGCAGTCGTCGGACTAGCAGAAGCACAGATACGCAGTATTTT
TRBV6-1,TRBJ2-3,TRBD2,-,18,CASSERLFAGGPLDTQYF,TGTGCCAGCAGTGAAAGGCTTTTCGCGGGAGGGCCTTTGGATACGCAGTATTTT
TRBV7-2,TRBJ2-3,-,-,13,CASSLVFADTQYF,TGTGCCAGCAGCTTAGTATTCGCAGATACGCAGTATTTT
TRBV27,TRBJ2-3,-,-,18,CASIPAPVGQMSTDTQYF,TGTGCCAGCATCCCCGCCCCGGTCGGACAGATGAGCACAGATACGCAGTATTTT
TRBV27,TRBJ2-1,-,few,16,CASSIPGRGSYNEQFF,TGTGCCAGCAGTATCCCGGGACGGGGCTCCTACAATGAGCAGTTCTTC
TRBV6-6,TRBJ2-2,TRBD2,-,17,CASSYSSGRANTGELFF,TGTGCCAGCAGTTACTCCTCCGGGAGGGCGAACACCGGGGAGCTGTTTTTT
TRBV10-3,TRBJ2-1,TRBD2,-,15,CAISEAGGSVKEQFF,TGTGCCATCAGTGAGGCGGGGGGGTCCGTGAAGGAGCAGTTCTTC
TRBV12-3/TRBV12-4,TRBJ2-4,-,-,15,CASSLGSQEANEQYF,TGTGCCAGCAGTTTAGGCAGTCAAGAAGCTAATGAGCAGTACTTC
TRBV11-3,TRBJ2-1,-,-,13,CASSFPNRNEQFF,TGTGCCAGCAGCTTCCCGAATCGAAATGAGCAGTTCTTC
TRBV6-1,TRBJ2-5,-,hyperexpanded,14,CASSRDPDQETQYF,TGTGCCAGCAGTCGGGACCCTGACCAAGAGACCCAGTACTTC
TRBV7-2,TRBJ2-1,-,large,16,CASSLGAPGGGYEQFF,TGTGCCAGCAGCTTAGGGGCCCCAGGGGGGGGCTACGAGCAGTTCTTC
TRBV11-3,TRBJ2-5,TRBD2,-,15,CASSLLPWGGETQYF,TGTGCCAGCAGCTTACTACCCTGGGGGGGGGAGACCCAGTACTTC
TRBV12-3/TRBV12-4,TRBJ2-5,-,once,12,CASSPRTAEPYF,TGTGCCAGCAGTCCCCGGACAGCTGAGCCGTACTTC
TRBV6-1,TRBJ1-1,-,medium-sized,13,CASSDGVNTEAFF,TGTGCCAGCAGTGATGGGGTAAACACTGAAGCTTTCTTT
TRBV12-5,TRBJ2-1,TRBD1,-,14,CASGARDRVTEQFF,TGTGCTAGTGGTGCCCGGGACAGGGTGACTGAGCAGTTCTTC